This record concerns one T cell receptor beta chain sequence. Antigen: not known. The entry originates in a study of T cells in Graves' hyperthyroidism and ophthalmopathy. Overall study context: Peripheral blood was collected at initial diagnosis, before any treatment. Overall study findings and caveats: By a 13 V-J model, ophthalmopathy was set apart from stable hyperthyroidism.

There were TCR beta CDR3 regions amplified from RNA transcripts. Primed by the HTBI set, a first-round RT-PCR was run on the TCR CDR3. TCRdb reanalysed the multiplex PCR reads using MiXCR and keeps one entry per CDR3 protein. The sample lists roughly 840,000 distinct CDR3 sequences, 35% to 40% occurring once. Germline CDR1 is DFQATT and CDR2 is SNEGSKA (reference sequence). Trimming took 3 bases from V and 2 from J; bases not matched to a gene: 5. CDR3 length equals 14 residues. The study defined stable Graves' hyperthyroidism as no ophthalmopathy progression within 18 months. Exclusions: uncontrolled infection, other autoimmune disease, pregnancy, lactation.

V and J are TRBV20-1 and TRBJ1-1; 8 positions match TRBD1. Material for sequencing was blood. This TCR derives from a man aged 18 to 29 with Graves' hyperthyroidism. The CDR3 reads CSASRGLLNTEAFF. CDR3 nucleotide sequence: TGCAGTGCTAGCAGGGGGCTTCTCAACACTGAAGCTTTCTTT.